Included here is one TCR beta chain sequence, with context. Its specificity is unknown. These data are taken from a study of response to subunit inactivated influenza vaccine. TCRdb redid the calling of the RT-PCR reads with MiXCR, one entry per CDR3 protein. The sample holds 700,000 to 900,000 distinct CDR3 sequences, less than 25% seen once. V lost 0 bases, J lost 8 bases, and 19 bases lay in between. The V gene's germline CDR1 is DFQATT and CDR2 SNEGSKA (reference sequence). This CDR3 region has 15 residues. Findings and caveats of the study: Researchers suggested that each seasonal influenza vaccination recruits few new T cells.

This TCR was sampled from a man in his forties or fifties who received an inactivated influenza vaccine. This rearrangement joins TRBV20-1 to TRBJ1-1, with D perhaps matching TRBD1 (5 bases). Specimen: PBMCs from blood, collected roughly 5 days after vaccination. CDR3 residues: CSARDIQGPLREAFF. CDR3 DNA: TGCAGTGCTAGAGATATCCAGGGACCACTCCGAGAAGCTTTCTTT.